The 29 T cell receptor beta chains presented below share a single source sample, sequenced in a study of cytomegalovirus exposure and HLA in healthy donors. This PCR relied on a set of 60 Vbeta primers and 13 Jbeta primers. The protocol was immunoSEQ multiplex PCR, while the TCRdb copy is restricted to in-frame clones and leaves out a portion. The sample shows 200,000 to 250,000 clones, roughly four fifths of them seen only once. Sequenced: PBMCs. Source of these receptors: a woman in her 40s in good health and CMV-seronegative.

With regard to this clone: A junction end diverges from the germline sequence, so it may reflect a read error. This sequence joins TRBV7-9 and TRBJ1-1; D is unresolved. The CDR3 contains 12 residues. Germline values: CDR1 SEHNR, CDR2 FQNEAQ (reference sequence). The CDR3 here is CSSSRGWTEAFF. The CDR3 region has the DNA TGTTCCAGCAGTCGAGGTTGGACTGAAGCTTTCTTT.

This rearrangement joins TRBV18 to TRBJ1-2; D not certain. V dropped 2 bases and J dropped 2 bases, with 15 bases sitting between them. The CDR3 length is 16 residues. The germline gives CDR1 KGHSH, CDR2 LQKENI. CDR3 DNA: TGTGCCAGCTCACCAGCCGTCCCTCGGGGAAACTATGGCTACACCTTC. Translated, it gives CASSPAVPRGNYGYTF. Drawing the rest from reference TRBV18 and TRBJ1-2, the complete variable domain is NAGVMQNPRHLVRRRGQEARLRCSPMKGHSHVYWYRQLPEEGLKFMVYLQKENIIDESGMPKERFSAEFPKEGPSILRIQQVVRGDSAAYFCASSPAVPRGNYGYTFGSGTRLTVV.

The chain combines TRBV28 with TRBJ1-1, with D unresolved. CDR3 length: 11 amino acids. Deletions cut 7 bases from V and 1 base from J, with 4 bases between. CDR1 is MDHEN and CDR2 is SYDVKM in the germline V gene. The CDR3 here is CASTSNTEAFF. In nucleotides, the CDR3 is TGTGCCAGCACCTCGAACACTGAAGCTTTCTTT.

V and J are TRBV4-3 and TRBJ2-1, with 12 bases fitting TRBD2. This CDR3 contains 18 residues. Trimming cost V 4 bases and J 1 base; bases outside gene matches: 8. Germline V CDR1 and CDR2: LGHNA, YSLEER. CDR3 coding DNA: TGCGCCAGCAGCCCCGGACTAGCGGGGTCGCCTTCCTACAATGAGCAGTTCTTC. The encoded protein is CASSPGLAGSPSYNEQFF.

The J gene is TRBJ1-6, the V gene TRBV27; the D gene is possibly TRBD1 (6 bases). The V gene's germline CDR1 is MNHEY and CDR2 SMNVEV (reference sequence). The CDR3 contains 16 residues. The germline V and J ends were trimmed by 3 bases and 4 bases, with 13 bases remaining between them. The CDR3 spells CASSFLSTGYNSPLHF. In nucleotides, the CDR3 is TGTGCCAGCAGTTTCCTTTCCACAGGGTATAATTCACCCCTCCACTTT.

The chain combines TRBV19 with TRBJ1-4; D unclear. Germline lookup yields CDR1 LNHDA and CDR2 SQIVND (reference sequence). Trimming pared 3 bases from V and 0 bases from J, leaving 8 bases between. The CDR3 length is 15 residues. The CDR3 sequence: CASSISGATNEKLFF. CDR3 nucleotides: TGTGCCAGTAGTATTTCAGGTGCAACTAATGAAAAACTGTTTTTT.

The rearrangement uses TRBV9 and TRBJ2-1, with TRBD2 as a possible D gene (6 bases). The V end lost 0 bases, the J end lost 8 bases, and 15 bases lay between the germline ends. Germline loops: CDR1 SGDLS, CDR2 YYNGEE. The CDR3 is 15 amino acids. The chain's CDR3 is CASSVAAGRLDEQFF. The CDR3 DNA reads as TGTGCCAGCAGCGTAGCGGCGGGGAGGTTAGATGAGCAGTTCTTC.

The V gene is TRBV5-6, the J gene TRBJ2-7; possible D gene TRBD2, 6 bases. Germline CDR1 is SGHDT and CDR2 is YYEEEE. V was cut by 0 bases and J by 4 bases, with 8 bases left in between. This CDR3 region has 13 residues. CDR3 amino acids: CASSLGGTYEQYF. CDR3 nucleotides: TGTGCCAGCAGCTTGGGAGGGACTTACGAGCAGTACTTC.

The chain links TRBV12-5 to TRBJ1-5; a weak D match, TRBD1 (6 bases). This CDR3 contains 15 residues. V was trimmed by 5 bases and J by 1 base, leaving 12 bases between them. Looked up from germline, CDR1 is LGHNT and CDR2 is FRNRAP. The CDR3 here is CASGLSDRSNQPQHF. CDR3 in DNA: TGTGCTAGTGGTCTCTCGGACAGAAGCAATCAGCCCCAGCATTTT.

The J gene is TRBJ1-2, the V gene TRBV5-1; TRBD1 matches 11 bases. Trimming at V came to 1 base and at J to 7 bases, leaving 15 bases not matched to a gene. Germline CDR1 SGHRS, CDR2 YFSETQ. CDR3 size: 18 residues. CDR3 sequence: CASSLRGWGGQGALGYTF. In nucleotides, the CDR3 is TGCGCCAGCAGCTTGCGGGGCTGGGGCGGACAGGGGGCGCTTGGCTACACCTTC.

This chain connects TRBV5-1 to TRBJ2-3; weak D call: TRBD2 (6 bases). The germline V gene has CDR1 SGHRS and CDR2 YFSETQ. V lost 4 bases, J lost 4 bases, and 16 bases lay in between. The CDR3 sequence is 15 residues long. The CDR3 DNA sequence: TGCGCCAGCAGCAAAACTAGCAAGAGTGCAGATACGCAGTATTTT. It codes for CASSKTSKSADTQYF.

This sequence joins TRBV13 and TRBJ2-2; the match to TRBD1 covers 7 bases. The CDR3 is 14 residues long. V lost 3 bases, J lost 7 bases, and 5 bases stayed unmatched. Germline CDR1 is PRHDT and CDR2 is FYEKMQ (reference sequence). The CDR3 protein is CASSFTGAHGELFF. The CDR3 bases are TGTGCCAGCAGCTTCACAGGGGCCCACGGGGAGCTGTTTTTT.

The chain links TRBV29-1 to TRBJ2-6; D is possibly TRBD2 (5 bases). Per germline, CDR1 SQVTM and CDR2 ANQGSEA. V lost 7 bases and J lost 0, with 16 bases in between. CDR3 length equals 16 residues. The CDR3 here is CSARTPQSSGANVLTF. In nucleotides, the CDR3 is TGCAGCGCTCGGACTCCCCAGAGCTCTGGGGCCAACGTCCTGACTTTC. Together with reference TRBV29-1 and TRBJ2-6, the CDR3 gives the full variable domain: SAVISQKPSRDICQRGTSLTIQCQVDSQVTMMFWYRQQPGQSLTLIATANQGSEATYESGFVIDKFPISRPNLTFSTLTVSNMSPEDSSIYLCSARTPQSSGANVLTFGAGSRLTVL.

This rearrangement joins TRBV5-6 to TRBJ1-4; D is possibly TRBD1 (6 bases). CDR3 length equals 13 residues. Germline V gene data show CDR1 as SGHDT and CDR2 as YYEEEE. V was pared by 4 bases and J by 12 bases, with 16 bases between. DNA of the CDR3: TGTGCCAGCAGCGCCCGACTCAGGGGTGAACTGTTTTTT. Translated: CASSARLRGELFF.

This clone came up a few times. The rearrangement joins TRBV5-4 to TRBJ1-3, with TRBD1 identical over 8 bases. The V and J ends lost 4 bases and 4 bases, in that order; junction bases with no gene match: 7. The CDR3 covers 15 residues. The V gene's germline CDR1 is SGHNT and CDR2 YYREEE (reference sequence). The CDR3 here is CASSADRGSGNTIYF. The CDR3 nucleotides are TGTGCCAGCAGCGCAGACAGGGGATCCGGAAACACCATATATTTT.

The chain recombines TRBV14 with TRBJ1-1; 9 bases agree with TRBD1. The CDR3 consists of 15 residues. J was trimmed by 7 bases and V by 1 base; bases with no gene match: 7. The germline gives CDR1 SGHDN, CDR2 FVKESK. The CDR3 here is CASSQGLGTGIEAFF. The CDR3 bases are TGTGCCAGCAGCCAAGGACTAGGGACAGGGATTGAAGCTTTCTTT.

The chain carries TRBV6-5 and TRBJ2-2, with unresolved D. Germline lookup yields CDR1 MNHEY and CDR2 SVGAGI. The CDR3 runs 14 residues. The V end lost 0 bases, the J end lost 1 base, and 3 bases lay between the germline ends. The CDR3 region has the DNA TGTGCCAGCAGTTACTCCGGGAACACCGGGGAGCTGTTTTTT. Protein sequence: CASSYSGNTGELFF.

V and J are TRBV7-2 and TRBJ2-1; D remains unclear. V shed 1 base and J shed 10 bases, with 11 bases lying between them. The CDR3 spans 13 residues. CDR1 and CDR2 (germline): SGHTA, FQGNSA. The CDR3 loop reads CASSLVRVGEQFF. The CDR3 nucleotides are TGTGCCAGCAGCTTAGTTCGGGTTGGAGAGCAGTTCTTC.

V is TRBV7-9 and J is TRBJ2-2, with TRBD2 matching 9 bases. J was trimmed by 4 bases and V by 5 bases; bases with no gene match: 11. CDR1 is SEHNR, CDR2 FQNEAQ, per germline (reference sequence). The CDR3 runs 17 residues. The CDR3 DNA sequence: TGTGCCAGCAGCCCCACCGGACTAGCGAGGAGCACCGGGGAGCTGTTTTTT. It yields the protein CASSPTGLARSTGELFF.

The V gene is TRBV5-1, the J gene TRBJ2-2; D may be TRBD1 (6 bases). The CDR3 extends over 15 amino acids. Germline CDR1 reads SGHRS; CDR2 reads YFSETQ. Trimming removed 5 bases from V and 5 bases from J, with 16 bases in between. DNA of the CDR3: TGCGCCAGCAGGGGAGACTCAGGGGTAACCGGGGAGCTGTTTTTT. Its translation is CASRGDSGVTGELFF. The full variable domain, in which reference TRBV5-1 and TRBJ2-2 provide the parts outside the CDR3, is KAGVTQTPRYLIKTRGQQVTLSCSPISGHRSVSWYQQTPGQGLQFLFEYFSETQRNKGNFPGRFSGRQFSNSRSEMNVSTLELGDSALYLCASRGDSGVTGELFFGEGSRLTVL.

The genes are TRBV5-1 and TRBJ1-1; D remains unclear. Germline V gene sequence: CDR1 SGHRS, CDR2 YFSETQ. With 1 base removed from V and 2 bases from J, the gap between germline ends came to 12 bases. The CDR3 covers 15 residues. CDR3 residues: CASSLFVSGNTEAFF. In DNA, the CDR3 is TGCGCCAGCAGCTTGTTTGTCTCGGGTAACACTGAAGCTTTCTTT.

The CDR3 nucleotides read TGTGCCAGCAGCTTGACTAGCGGGGGGGCGGATACGCAGTATTTT. It yields the protein CASSLTSGGADTQYF. This chain connects TRBV5-4 to TRBJ2-3; 13 bases are a match to TRBD2. The CDR3 sequence is 15 residues long. V shed 1 base and J 6 bases; nucleotides not matched to a gene: 2. Germline V gene sequence: CDR1 SGHNT, CDR2 YYREEE (reference sequence).

The chain carries TRBV7-9 and TRBJ1-5; possibly TRBD1 for D (5 bases). This CDR3 is 12 amino acids long. Germline V gene sequence: CDR1 SEHNR, CDR2 FQNEAQ (reference sequence). The V gene lost 5 bases and the J gene lost 8 bases, with 10 bases spanning the gap. Written as DNA, the CDR3 is TGTGCCAGCAGCCCCGGGGGGGAGCCCCAGCATTTT. Amino acids: CASSPGGEPQHF.

The chain employs TRBV6-6 and TRBJ2-3; D perhaps matches TRBD2 (5 bases). The CDR3 loop spans 16 amino acids. Germline CDR1 and CDR2: MNHNY and SVGAGI (reference sequence). V gave up 9 bases and J gave up 5 bases, with 24 bases separating them. CDR3 nucleotide sequence: TGTGCCAGGAACCTCGTAGTGGCAGCCCGGGGAGATACGCAGTATTTT. The encoded protein is CARNLVVAARGDTQYF.

The V and J genes are TRBV2 and TRBJ2-3; 10 nucleotides agree with TRBD2. The CDR3 contains 14 residues. Looked up from germline, CDR1 is SNHLY and CDR2 is FYNNEI. The V gene end was trimmed by 4 bases and the J gene end by 6 bases; junction bases not matched to a gene: 4. CDR3 loop: CASSAGTSADTQYF. The CDR3 region has the DNA TGTGCCAGCAGTGCCGGGACTAGCGCGGATACGCAGTATTTT.

The V and J genes are TRBV10-3 and TRBJ2-7; the D gene is possibly TRBD1 (6 bases). Germline assignment: CDR1 ENHRY and CDR2 SYGVKD. V was pared by 3 bases and J by 9 bases, with 18 bases between. The CDR3 loop spans 14 amino acids. CDR3: CAISDAGAGRGQYF. For the CDR3, the DNA is TGTGCCATCAGTGATGCAGGGGCCGGCCGGGGGCAGTACTTC.

This chain uses TRBV30 with TRBJ1-1; D call uncertain. V was cut by 3 bases and J by 10 bases, with 18 bases left in between. The CDR3 totals 13 residues. The germline V gene has CDR1 GTSNPN and CDR2 SVGIG (reference sequence). CDR3 coding DNA: TGTGCCTGGAGGCCCGATGTCAAGTCGGGAGCTTTCTTT. This encodes CAWRPDVKSGAFF.

The rearrangement joins TRBV9 to TRBJ2-3; 9 bases align to TRBD1. V lost 3 bases to trimming and J lost 1 base; unmatched junction nucleotides: 3. The CDR3 has 15 residues. Germline lookup yields CDR1 SGDLS and CDR2 YYNGEE. CDR3 amino acids: CASSARDRGTDTQYF. Here the CDR3 DNA reads TGTGCCAGCAGCGCCCGGGACAGGGGCACAGATACGCAGTATTTT.

The chain has TRBV6-5 and TRBJ2-3; D is perhaps TRBD2 (5 bases). V dropped 7 bases and J dropped 1 base, with 9 bases sitting between them. Germline CDR1 and CDR2: MNHEY and SVGAGI. The CDR3 length is 13 residues. The CDR3: CASTAGRTDTQYF. In DNA, the CDR3 is TGTGCCAGCACCGCGGGCCGCACAGATACGCAGTATTTT.